Listed below are T cell receptor beta chains from one sample, sequenced in a study of a mutant IDH1 vaccine in newly diagnosed glioma. These receptors have no known antigen. TCRdb's table, derived via immunoSEQ multiplex PCR, lists solely in-frame clones and lacks some. Of 45,000 to 55,000 clones in the sample, around 80% were seen once. The sequencing used PBMCs, collected from a glioma patient whose treatment included an IDH1 peptide vaccine. The origin of the receptors is a man aged 35 to 55 with glioma. Each CDR3 is given with its conserved first and last residue. Fields, in order: V gene, clone size, CDR3 protein. Size is omitted from some rows. Given values are once, few, many or a class for expanded clones.

V gene: TRBV6-5; clone size: .; CDR3 protein: CASSWRAGNTEAFF
V gene: TRBV6-1; clone size: .; CDR3 protein: CASSEAPEQETQYF
V gene: TRBV7-9; clone size: few; CDR3 protein: CASSLFDSWDIQYF
V gene: TRBV10-2; clone size: .; CDR3 protein: CASRGQGAVETQYF
V gene: TRBV7-6; clone size: .; CDR3 protein: CASSVYSLGGEQFF
V gene: TRBV7-8; clone size: .; CDR3 protein: CASSLAGGRGSTGELFF
V gene: TRBV29-1; clone size: .; CDR3 protein: CSVKVGSDTGELFF
V gene: TRBV2; clone size: few; CDR3 protein: CASSSPGWEQFF
V gene: TRBV28; clone size: .; CDR3 protein: CASSLASSSYEQYF
V gene: TRBV18; clone size: .; CDR3 protein: CASSPSGRLNTEAFF
V gene: TRBV5-1; clone size: .; CDR3 protein: CASSSQETQYF
V gene: TRBV15; clone size: .; CDR3 protein: CATSRDREVGAKNIQYF
V gene: TRBV7-2; clone size: .; CDR3 protein: CASSDTGDSSYTEAFF
V gene: TRBV19; clone size: few; CDR3 protein: CASSIGGEQFF
V gene: TRBV18; clone size: .; CDR3 protein: CASSGGSRNEQFF
V gene: TRBV6-6; clone size: .; CDR3 protein: CASIGANTEAFF
V gene: TRBV19; clone size: few; CDR3 protein: CASSTSGMSTDTQYF
V gene: TRBV7-9; clone size: .; CDR3 protein: CASSSRLATEETQYF
V gene: TRBV9; clone size: .; CDR3 protein: CASSPQDGNEKLFF
V gene: TRBV7-8; clone size: .; CDR3 protein: CASSRPPGEQYF
V gene: TRBV18; clone size: .; CDR3 protein: CASSPPGQGARANEKLFF
V gene: TRBV11-3; clone size: .; CDR3 protein: CASSLGVRAFGETQYF
V gene: TRBV5-6; clone size: .; CDR3 protein: CASSFASPGEQYF
V gene: TRBV2; clone size: once; CDR3 protein: CAWKEKGGLRNTEAFF
V gene: TRBV5-1; clone size: .; CDR3 protein: CASSLAGALTEAFF
V gene: TRBV19; clone size: .; CDR3 protein: CASSMQDTNTGELFF
V gene: TRBV5-1; clone size: .; CDR3 protein: CASSLGPPPQPQHF
V gene: TRBV7-8; clone size: .; CDR3 protein: CASSLDVNQPQHF
V gene: TRBV25-1; clone size: .; CDR3 protein: CASRGGLAGVNEQFF
V gene: TRBV6-1; clone size: .; CDR3 protein: CASSESWETAYEQYF
V gene: TRBV7-9; clone size: .; CDR3 protein: CASTLDRMNTEAFF
V gene: TRBV4-2; clone size: .; CDR3 protein: CASSQDFRKNYEQYF
V gene: TRBV4-1; clone size: .; CDR3 protein: CASSQVGTGEYGYTF
V gene: TRBV2; clone size: .; CDR3 protein: CASSEDAYFRPQHF
V gene: TRBV7-2; clone size: .; CDR3 protein: CASSLSTRNTYEQYF
V gene: TRBV10-3; clone size: .; CDR3 protein: CATGQGETQYF
V gene: TRBV19; clone size: .; CDR3 protein: CATRTGRGGGVNIQYF
V gene: TRBV19; clone size: once; CDR3 protein: CASSIRQSLPFF
V gene: TRBV6-1; clone size: .; CDR3 protein: CASPPAGVGNQPQHF
V gene: TRBV9; clone size: .; CDR3 protein: CASSVAPAGGTDTQYF
V gene: TRBV27; clone size: .; CDR3 protein: CASSLFSSAGGDEQFF
V gene: TRBV7-9; clone size: .; CDR3 protein: CASSLGRSAGELFF
V gene: TRBV5-1; clone size: few; CDR3 protein: CASSLGTSGGQETQYF
V gene: TRBV5-1; clone size: .; CDR3 protein: CASSPVGQGGNTIYF
V gene: TRBV29-1; clone size: .; CDR3 protein: CSVEEIATNEQFF
V gene: TRBV10-1; clone size: few; CDR3 protein: CASKGQGSEKLFF
V gene: TRBV19; clone size: .; CDR3 protein: CASSMSGDPGDTQYF
V gene: TRBV27; clone size: once; CDR3 protein: CASGLKGRAGDTQYF
V gene: TRBV4-1; clone size: .; CDR3 protein: CASSLQAGTSDYNEQFF
V gene: TRBV30; clone size: .; CDR3 protein: CAWSVQGHNGYTF
V gene: TRBV27; clone size: few; CDR3 protein: CASSSRLNAYNEQFF
V gene: TRBV10-2; clone size: once; CDR3 protein: CASSEGGNTIYF
V gene: TRBV7-6; clone size: .; CDR3 protein: CASSLSMHEGTEAFF
V gene: TRBV5-8; clone size: .; CDR3 protein: CASSSLVFQETQYF